This T cell receptor beta chain appears in the sequencing data of a study of cytomegalovirus exposure and HLA in healthy donors. Trimming stripped 6 bases from V and 1 base from J, with 16 bases between. The germline V gene encodes CDR1 SGHDT and CDR2 YYEEEE. There are 15 residues in the CDR3. The primer mix had 60 Vbeta and 13 Jbeta primers. This table comes from immunoSEQ multiplex PCR, and its TCRdb copy is limited to in-frame clones, with some not included. The sample has about 120,000 clones; about 78% are singletons. The sequence was obtained from a man aged 25 to 40 in good health and CMV-seronegative. Material for sequencing was PBMCs. This chain uses TRBV5-6 with TRBJ1-1; maybe TRBD1 (5 bases). DNA for the CDR3: TGTGCCAGCACTGGGGCAGGCCAGGGGAACACTGAAGCTTTCTTT. Its protein product is CASTGAGQGNTEAFF.